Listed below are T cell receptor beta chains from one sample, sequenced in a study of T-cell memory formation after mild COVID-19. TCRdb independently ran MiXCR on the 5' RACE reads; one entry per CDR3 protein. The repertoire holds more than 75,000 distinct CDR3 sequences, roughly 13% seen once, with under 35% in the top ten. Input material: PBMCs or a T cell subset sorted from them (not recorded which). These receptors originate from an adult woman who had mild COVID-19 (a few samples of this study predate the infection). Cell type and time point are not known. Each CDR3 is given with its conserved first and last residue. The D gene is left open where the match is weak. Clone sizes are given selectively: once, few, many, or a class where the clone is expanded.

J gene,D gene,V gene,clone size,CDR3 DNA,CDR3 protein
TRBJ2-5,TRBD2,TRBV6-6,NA,TGTGCCAGCACCCTAGCTAGCGGGAAGGAGACCCAGTACTTC,CASTLASGKETQYF
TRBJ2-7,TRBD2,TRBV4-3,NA,TGCGCCAGCAGCCAAGAGCCTCAAGCGGGAGGGCACGAGCAGTACTTC,CASSQEPQAGGHEQYF
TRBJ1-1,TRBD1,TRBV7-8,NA,TGTGCCAGCAGCTTGGGACAGGGGTGGGCTTTCTTT,CASSLGQGWAFF
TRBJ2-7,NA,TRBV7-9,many,TGTGCCAGCAGCTTCCTCAGCTACGAGCAGTACTTC,CASSFLSYEQYF
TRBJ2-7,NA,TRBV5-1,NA,TGCGCCAGCAGCTTGGTGGGTGGAGACGAGCAGTACTTC,CASSLVGGDEQYF
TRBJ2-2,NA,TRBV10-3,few,TGTGCCATCAGTGAGGAGGACCTCACCGGGGAGCTGTTTTTT,CAISEEDLTGELFF
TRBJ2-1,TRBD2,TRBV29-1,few,TGCAGCGTTGTCGGGCGGGGGGGCTACAATGAGCAGTTCTTC,CSVVGRGGYNEQFF
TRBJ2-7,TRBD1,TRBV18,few,TGTGCCAGCTCACCTGGGACAGGGGTGGACGAGCAGTACTTC,CASSPGTGVDEQYF
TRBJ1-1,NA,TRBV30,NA,TGTGCCTGGAGTGTAGGGTGGGGGAATGAAGCTTTCTTT,CAWSVGWGNEAFF
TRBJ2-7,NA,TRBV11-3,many,TGTGCCAGCAGTTTCGTGATGGGGTACGGAGGTGAGCAGTACTTC,CASSFVMGYGGEQYF
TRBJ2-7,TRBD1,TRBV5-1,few,TGCGCCAGCAGCACGGGACAGGGCCGACCCTCCTACGAGCAGTACTTC,CASSTGQGRPSYEQYF
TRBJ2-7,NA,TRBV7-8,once,TGTGCCAGCAGCTTCGAGACCTACGAGCAGTACTTC,CASSFETYEQYF
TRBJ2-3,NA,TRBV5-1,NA,TGCGCCAGCAGCTCGGAGGGCTTAGCAGATACGCAGTATTTT,CASSSEGLADTQYF
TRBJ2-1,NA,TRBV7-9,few,TGTGCCAGCAGTGCAGCGGAACCTGTTCACCATGAGCAGTTCTTC,CASSAAEPVHHEQFF
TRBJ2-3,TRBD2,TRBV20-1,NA,TGCAGTGCTAGAGATCAAAGACTAGCGGTTAGCACAGATACGCAGTATTTT,CSARDQRLAVSTDTQYF
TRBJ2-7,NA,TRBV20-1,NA,TGCAGTGCTAGAGACCCGGGACAACACTACGAGCAGTACTTC,CSARDPGQHYEQYF
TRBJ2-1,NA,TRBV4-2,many,TGTGCCAGCAGCTATTTAGGAGGCGAGCAGTTCTTC,CASSYLGGEQFF
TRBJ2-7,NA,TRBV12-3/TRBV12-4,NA,TGTGCCAGCAGTTCCCCCGAGGGGCTCGAGCAGTACTTC,CASSSPEGLEQYF
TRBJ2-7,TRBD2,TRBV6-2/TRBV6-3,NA,TGTGCCAGCAGTTACCTGGGACTAGCGGGAGTGGAGGAGCAGTACTTC,CASSYLGLAGVEEQYF
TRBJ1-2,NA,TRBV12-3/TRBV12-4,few,TGTGCCAGCAACCTCGGAGGAGGGGTCCTTGGCTACACCTTC,CASNLGGGVLGYTF
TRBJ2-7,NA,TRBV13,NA,TGTGCCAGCAGCTTAGGCCGGTCTTCCTACGAGCAGTACTTC,CASSLGRSSYEQYF
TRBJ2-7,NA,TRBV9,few,TGTGCCAGCAGCCCCTCGGGGACCTACGAGCAGTACTTC,CASSPSGTYEQYF
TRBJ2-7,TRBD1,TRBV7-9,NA,TGTGCCAGCAGCTTACCTAGACCGGGACAGGGGATCCACGAGCAGTACTTC,CASSLPRPGQGIHEQYF
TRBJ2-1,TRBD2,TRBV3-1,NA,TGTGCCAGCAGCCAAGAAATAGCGGGGGCCCAAGATGAGCAGTTCTTC,CASSQEIAGAQDEQFF
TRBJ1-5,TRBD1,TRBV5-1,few,TGCGCCAGCAGCTTGGGGGACAGCGGTCAGCCCCAGCATTTT,CASSLGDSGQPQHF
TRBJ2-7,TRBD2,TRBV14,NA,TGTGCCAGCAGCCACGCGGGGGACCTCTCCTACGAGCAGTACTTC,CASSHAGDLSYEQYF
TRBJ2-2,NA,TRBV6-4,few,TGTGCCAGCAGTGACGGAGACACCGGGGAGCTGTTTTTT,CASSDGDTGELFF
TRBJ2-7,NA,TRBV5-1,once,TGCGCCAGCAGCTTCCCAGGGGCCGACGAGCAGTACTTC,CASSFPGADEQYF
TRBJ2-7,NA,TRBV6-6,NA,TGTGCCAGCAGTTACCCCCAACAGGGCGGACCCGAGCAGTACTTC,CASSYPQQGGPEQYF
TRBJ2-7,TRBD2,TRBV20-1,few,TGCAGTGCTAGTGTGGAAGCGGGGGGCCTGCTGCGAGGGGAGCAGTACTTC,CSASVEAGGLLRGEQYF
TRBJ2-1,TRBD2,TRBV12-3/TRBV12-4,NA,TGTGCCAGCAGGACGAACCTAGCGGCAGTCTACAATGAGCAGTTCTTC,CASRTNLAAVYNEQFF
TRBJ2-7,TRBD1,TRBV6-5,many,TGTGCCAGCAGTTACTCGAGCCGTCGGATGGACAGGACACCCTACGAGCAGTACTTC,CASSYSSRRMDRTPYEQYF
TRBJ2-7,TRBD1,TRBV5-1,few,TGCGCCAGCAGCGCACCGGGACAGTCCTACGAGCAGTACTTC,CASSAPGQSYEQYF
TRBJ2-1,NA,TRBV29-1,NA,TGCAGCGTTGAATTTGTTTACAATGAGCAGTTCTTC,CSVEFVYNEQFF
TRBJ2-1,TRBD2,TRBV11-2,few,TGTGCCAGCAGCCCTGGGGTGATTGGCGGGGGGGCCGGCTCCTACAATGAGCAGTTCTTC,CASSPGVIGGGAGSYNEQFF
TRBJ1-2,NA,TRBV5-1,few,TGCGCCAGCAGCTACTACGGGGACGGCTACACCTTC,CASSYYGDGYTF
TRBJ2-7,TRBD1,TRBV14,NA,TGTGCCAGCAGGGGGACAGGGGCCGAATACTACGAGCAGTACTTC,CASRGTGAEYYEQYF
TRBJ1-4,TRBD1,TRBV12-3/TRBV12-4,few,TGTGCCAGCAGGCCGACAGGGGGCGCGGAAAAACTGTTTTTT,CASRPTGGAEKLFF
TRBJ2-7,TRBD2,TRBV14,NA,TGTGCCAGCAGCCAAGCGGGGGGTTACGAGCAGTACTTC,CASSQAGGYEQYF
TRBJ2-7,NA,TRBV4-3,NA,TGCGCCAGCAGCTGGGCAGGAGGTCACTACGAGCAGTACTTC,CASSWAGGHYEQYF
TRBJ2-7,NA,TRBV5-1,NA,TGCGCCAGCAGCTCCCCGACGAGCTCCTACGAGCAGTACTTC,CASSSPTSSYEQYF
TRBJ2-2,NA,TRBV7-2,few,TGTGCCAGCAGCTTTGCGAACACCGGGGAGCTGTTTTTT,CASSFANTGELFF
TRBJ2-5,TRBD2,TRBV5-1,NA,TGCGCCAGCAGCCCCGTAACGGGGGGGGAAGAGACCCAGTACTTC,CASSPVTGGEETQYF
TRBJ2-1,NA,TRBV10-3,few,TGTGCCATCAGTGAGTCCCAGGGGGGGTACAATGAGCAGTTCTTC,CAISESQGGYNEQFF
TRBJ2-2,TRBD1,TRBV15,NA,TGTGCCACCAGCATTGGACAGGCCCCGAACACCGGGGAGCTGTTTTTT,CATSIGQAPNTGELFF
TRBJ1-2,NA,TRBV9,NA,TGTGCCAGCAGCTCCGTCGGGGACCCTAACTATGGCTACACCTTC,CASSSVGDPNYGYTF
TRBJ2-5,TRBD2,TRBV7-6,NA,TGTGCCAGCAGCTTGGTTTGGGGGGGCCAAGAGACCCAGTACTTC,CASSLVWGGQETQYF
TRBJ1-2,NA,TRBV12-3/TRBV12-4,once,TGTGCCAGCAGTTTAGCCCCAGGGACCTATGGCTACACCTTC,CASSLAPGTYGYTF
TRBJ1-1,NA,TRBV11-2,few,TGTGCCAGCAGCTCGCAACAGGGATTGAACACTGAAGCTTTCTTT,CASSSQQGLNTEAFF
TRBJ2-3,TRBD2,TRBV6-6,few,TGTGCCAGCAGTAGGGCTAGCGGGACGGCTAGCACAGATACGCAGTATTTT,CASSRASGTASTDTQYF
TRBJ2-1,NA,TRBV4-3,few,TGCGCCAGCAGCCAAGATCGGGTAGCTACGAGAAATGAGCAGTTCTTC,CASSQDRVATRNEQFF
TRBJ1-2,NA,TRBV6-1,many,TGTGCCAGCAGTGAAGTCGCCAGCTATGGCTACACCTTC,CASSEVASYGYTF
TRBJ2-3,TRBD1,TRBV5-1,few,TGCGCCAGCAGCCCGGGGACAGGGGACACAGATACGCAGTATTTT,CASSPGTGDTDTQYF
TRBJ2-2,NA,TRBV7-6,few,TGTGCCAGCAGCTTAGCGAAGACGGCGAACACCGGGGAGCTGTTTTTT,CASSLAKTANTGELFF
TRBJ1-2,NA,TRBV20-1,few,TGCAGTGCTCCAGTTCCGCCCGGCTACACCTTC,CSAPVPPGYTF